The T cell receptor beta chain under discussion was sequenced for a study of cytomegalovirus exposure and HLA in healthy donors. As for the study in general: Per a later analysis, the 550 to 850 first-cohort and 100 to 150 validation repertoires shared one platform. Study conclusions and caveats: Listed as cytomegalovirus-associated were 150 to 200 TCR beta chains.

Assay: immunoSEQ multiplex PCR; the TCRdb copy retains only in-frame clones and omits some. The profile shows approximately 120,000 clones, around nine tenths of them singletons. Germline assignment: CDR1 MNHEY and CDR2 SVGAGI. This CDR3 has 14 amino acids. V gave up 6 bases and J gave up 7 bases, with 13 bases separating them. The donors were members of the approximately 110-subject validation cohort (separate from the approximately 650-subject first cohort). With regard to this clone: What it binds is unknown.

The specimen was PBMCs. The gene calls are TRBV6-5 and TRBJ1-6; possibly TRBD1 for D (6 bases). This receptor was taken from a woman younger than 30 in good health and CMV-seronegative. CDR3 region: CASRDTGWNSPLHF. The CDR3 DNA is TGTGCCAGCAGAGACACAGGGTGGAATTCACCCCTCCACTTT.